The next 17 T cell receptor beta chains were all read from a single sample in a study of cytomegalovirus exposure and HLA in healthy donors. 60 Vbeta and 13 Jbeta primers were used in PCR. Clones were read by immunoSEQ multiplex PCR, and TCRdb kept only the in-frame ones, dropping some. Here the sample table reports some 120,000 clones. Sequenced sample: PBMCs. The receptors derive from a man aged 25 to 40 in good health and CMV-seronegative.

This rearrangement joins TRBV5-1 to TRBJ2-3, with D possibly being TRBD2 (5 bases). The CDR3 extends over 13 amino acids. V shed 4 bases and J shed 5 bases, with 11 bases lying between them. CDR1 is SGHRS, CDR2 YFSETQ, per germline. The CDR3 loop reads CASSPEGRDTQYF. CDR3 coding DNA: TGCGCCAGCAGCCCAGAGGGAAGAGATACGCAGTATTTT.

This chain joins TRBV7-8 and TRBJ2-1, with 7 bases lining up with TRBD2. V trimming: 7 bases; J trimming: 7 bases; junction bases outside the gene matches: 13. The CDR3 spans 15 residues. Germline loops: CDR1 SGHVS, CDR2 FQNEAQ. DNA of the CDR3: TGTGCCAGCACCAAGTGGGCGACTAGCCCGAATGAGCAGTTCTTC. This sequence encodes CASTKWATSPNEQFF.

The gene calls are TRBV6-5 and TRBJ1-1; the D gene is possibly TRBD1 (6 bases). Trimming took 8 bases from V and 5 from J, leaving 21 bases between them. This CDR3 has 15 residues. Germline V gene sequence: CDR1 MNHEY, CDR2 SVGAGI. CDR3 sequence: CASFRGGIGGTEAFF. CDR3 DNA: TGTGCCAGCTTTAGGGGGGGGATAGGGGGGACTGAAGCTTTCTTT.

CDR3 in amino acids: CASSFAGEQPQHF. The CDR3 DNA sequence: TGTGCCAGCAGTTTTGCAGGGGAACAGCCCCAGCATTTT. The V and J genes are TRBV27 and TRBJ1-5; D possibly corresponds to TRBD1 (6 bases). The V gene's germline CDR1 is MNHEY and CDR2 SMNVEV (reference sequence). The CDR3 is 13 amino acids. Trimming stripped 3 bases from V and 7 bases from J, with 10 bases between.

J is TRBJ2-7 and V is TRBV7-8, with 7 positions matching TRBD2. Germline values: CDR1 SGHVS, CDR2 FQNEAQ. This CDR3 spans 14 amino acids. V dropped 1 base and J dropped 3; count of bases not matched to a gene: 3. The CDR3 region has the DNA TGTGCCAGCAGCTTAGGGACTAGAATCTACGAGCAGTACTTC. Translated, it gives CASSLGTRIYEQYF.

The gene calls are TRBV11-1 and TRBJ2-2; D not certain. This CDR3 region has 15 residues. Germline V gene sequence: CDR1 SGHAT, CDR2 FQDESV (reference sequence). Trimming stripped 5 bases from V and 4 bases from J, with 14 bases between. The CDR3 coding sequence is TGTGCCAGCAGCCGCATTGTTAGTGGCACCGGGGAGCTGTTTTTT. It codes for CASSRIVSGTGELFF.

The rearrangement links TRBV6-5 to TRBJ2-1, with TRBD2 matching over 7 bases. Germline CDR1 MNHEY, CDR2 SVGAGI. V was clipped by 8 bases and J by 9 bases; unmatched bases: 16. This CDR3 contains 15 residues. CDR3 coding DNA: TGTGCCAGCGGGCGGACTAGTTCCCGACCGGTTGAGCAGTTCTTC. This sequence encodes CASGRTSSRPVEQFF.

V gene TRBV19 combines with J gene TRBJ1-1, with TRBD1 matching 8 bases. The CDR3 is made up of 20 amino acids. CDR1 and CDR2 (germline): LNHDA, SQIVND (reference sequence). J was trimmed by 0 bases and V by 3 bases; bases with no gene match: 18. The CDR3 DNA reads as TGTGCCAGTAGTATCCTACCGAGGACAGGGAAGGTATCCATGAACACTGAAGCTTTCTTT. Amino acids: CASSILPRTGKVSMNTEAFF.

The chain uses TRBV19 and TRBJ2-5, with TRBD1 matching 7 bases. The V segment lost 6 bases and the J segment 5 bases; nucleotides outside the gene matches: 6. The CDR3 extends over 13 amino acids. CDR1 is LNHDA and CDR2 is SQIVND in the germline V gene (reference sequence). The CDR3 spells CASRPTGDETQYF. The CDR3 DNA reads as TGTGCCAGTAGACCTACAGGGGACGAGACCCAGTACTTC.

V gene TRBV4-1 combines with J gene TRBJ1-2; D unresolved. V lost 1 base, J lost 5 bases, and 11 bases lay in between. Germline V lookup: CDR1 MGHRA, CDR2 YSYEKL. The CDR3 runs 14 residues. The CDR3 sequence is CASSQVGGFYGYTF. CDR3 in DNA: TGCGCCAGCAGCCAAGTAGGCGGGTTTTATGGCTACACCTTC.

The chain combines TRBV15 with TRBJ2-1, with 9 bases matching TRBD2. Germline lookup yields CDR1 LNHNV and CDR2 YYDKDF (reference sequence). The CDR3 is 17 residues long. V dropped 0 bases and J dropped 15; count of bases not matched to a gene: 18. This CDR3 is CATSREPPSGSGGLGFF. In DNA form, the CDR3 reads TGTGCCACCAGCAGAGAACCCCCTAGTGGTAGCGGGGGTTTAGGGTTCTTC.

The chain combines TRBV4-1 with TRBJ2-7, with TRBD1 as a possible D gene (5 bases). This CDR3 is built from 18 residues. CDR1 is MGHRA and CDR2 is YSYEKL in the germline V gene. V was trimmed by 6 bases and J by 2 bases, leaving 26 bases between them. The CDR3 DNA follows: TGCGCCAGCAGTCTCACCCAGGGCCTGGGTGGGCGGACCTACGAGCAGTACTTC. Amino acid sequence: CASSLTQGLGGRTYEQYF.

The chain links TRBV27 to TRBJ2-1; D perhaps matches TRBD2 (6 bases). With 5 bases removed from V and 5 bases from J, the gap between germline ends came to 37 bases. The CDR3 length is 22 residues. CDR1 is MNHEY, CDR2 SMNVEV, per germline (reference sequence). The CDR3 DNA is TGTGCCAGCAGTCCCTCCCTACCGGGACTCAGCCTAAGAAGAGAAGGAGACAATGAGCAGTTCTTC. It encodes CASSPSLPGLSLRREGDNEQFF.

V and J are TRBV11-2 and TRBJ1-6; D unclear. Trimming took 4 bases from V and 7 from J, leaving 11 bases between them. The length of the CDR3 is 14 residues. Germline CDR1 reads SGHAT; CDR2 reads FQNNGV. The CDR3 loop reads CASSYLGENSPLHF. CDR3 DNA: TGTGCCAGCAGCTACCTCGGGGAGAATTCACCCCTCCACTTT.

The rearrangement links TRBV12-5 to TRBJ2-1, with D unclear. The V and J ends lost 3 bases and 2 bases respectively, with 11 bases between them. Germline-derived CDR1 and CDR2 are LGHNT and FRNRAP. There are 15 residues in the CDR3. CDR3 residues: CASGFLERTYNEQFF. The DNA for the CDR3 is TGTGCTAGTGGTTTTCTGGAGAGGACCTACAATGAGCAGTTCTTC.

The CDR3 sequence: CASSPTRAGGINEQFF. The CDR3 DNA is TGTGCCAGCTCACCAACCAGGGCAGGGGGGATAAACGAGCAGTTCTTC. The chain has TRBV18 and TRBJ2-1; TRBD1 is a possible D gene (7 bases). CDR1 and CDR2 from the germline V gene are KGHSH and LQKENI. The germline V and J ends were trimmed by 2 bases and 10 bases, with 21 bases remaining between them. The CDR3 runs 16 residues.

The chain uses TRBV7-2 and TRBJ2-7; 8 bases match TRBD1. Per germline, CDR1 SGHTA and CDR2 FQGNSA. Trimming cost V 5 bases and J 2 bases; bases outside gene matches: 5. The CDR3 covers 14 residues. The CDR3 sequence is CASSRTGPTYEQYF. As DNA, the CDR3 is TGTGCCAGCAGCCGGACAGGGCCGACCTACGAGCAGTACTTC.